The clone carrying this T cell receptor (beta chain) has at least ten counts. This entry comes from a study of T cells in Graves' hyperthyroidism and ophthalmopathy. Amplification yielded TCR beta CDR3 regions, with RNA transcripts as the source. HTBI primers were the set used in a first-round RT-PCR of the TCR CDR3. TCRdb re-derived calls from the multiplex PCR reads in MiXCR, one entry per CDR3 protein. Counted here are fewer than 650,000 distinct CDR3 sequences, approximately 15% occurring once; the ten biggest clones make up approximately 6.4%. The CDR3 runs to 13 residues. CDR1 is MNHEY, CDR2 SVGEGT, per germline. V was clipped by 7 bases and J by 0 bases, with 10 bases between them. The PBMCs had their origin in around 10 ml of fresh peripheral blood.

The clonotype was recovered from a young woman with Graves' ophthalmopathy. V usage is TRBV6-2 or TRBV6-3 and J usage is TRBJ2-7; D is unresolved. The sample comprised blood. The DNA for the CDR3 is TGTGCCAGCACTCCGGCTTACTCCTACGAGCAGTACTTC. Translated: CASTPAYSYEQYF.